A selection of T cell receptor beta chains follows, all from one sample in a study of CD8+ T cells in alopecia areata. TCRdb keeps only in-frame clones here, not all; method: immunoSEQ multiplex PCR. The table has about 99,000 clones, more than 75% seen once. The sequences come from CD8+ T cells sorted from blood, collected between weeks 30 and 35, from a patient treated with tofacitinib. Every receptor here comes from a human donor with alopecia areata. Both conserved end residues are part of each CDR3. The D gene is left open where the match is weak. Clone size is shown for a subset of rows, as once, few, many or a class of expanded clone.

>TRBV29-1|TRBJ2-7|.|.
TGCAGCGTTGTCGTTGGGGGCTACGAGCAGTACTTC
CSVVVGGYEQYF
>TRBV27|TRBJ1-1|TRBD1|.
TGTGCCAGCAGTTTTATGGGACAGTTCAACACTGAAGCTTTCTTT
CASSFMGQFNTEAFF
>TRBV29-1|TRBJ2-7|.|.
TGCAGCGTTGCAAGCGGAAGCTCCTACGAGCAGTACTTC
CSVASGSSYEQYF
>TRBV7-9|TRBJ2-3|.|.
TGTGCCAGCAGCCCGGGATCGACAGATACGCAGTATTTT
CASSPGSTDTQYF
>TRBV29-1|TRBJ2-2|.|.
TGCAGCGTTGAGTTGGGTCCAGGCGCGAACACCGGGGAGCTGTTTTTT
CSVELGPGANTGELFF
>TRBV7-9|TRBJ2-3|TRBD2|few
TGTGCCAGCAGCTCCCGGACTAGCGGGACCACAGATACGCAGTATTTT
CASSSRTSGTTDTQYF
>TRBV14|TRBJ2-2|.|.
TGTGCCAGCAGCCAGGCGAACACCGGGGAGCTGTTTTTT
CASSQANTGELFF
>TRBV7-6|TRBJ2-7|.|.
TGTGCCAGCAGCTTTAGTGGATTCATAAGCGACGAGCAGTACTTC
CASSFSGFISDEQYF
>TRBV6-5|TRBJ2-7|.|.
TGTGCCAGCACCAACGGGCTAGATCCTAAGGGCGAGCAGTACTTC
CASTNGLDPKGEQYF
>TRBV27|TRBJ1-2|.|.
TGTGCCAGCAGTTTGGGAGCTGCAGATGGCTACACCTTC
CASSLGAADGYTF
>TRBV20-1|TRBJ2-7|.|once
TGCAGTGCCGTCATGCCTTACGAGCAGTACTTC
CSAVMPYEQYF
>TRBV6-5|TRBJ2-3|.|.
TGTGCCAGCAGTCACCGGGACATTCGCACAGATACGCAGTATTTT
CASSHRDIRTDTQYF
>TRBV6-1|TRBJ2-7|.|.
TGTGCCAGCAACCTCCGCCTCCCTGGGCACGAGCAGTACTTC
CASNLRLPGHEQYF
>TRBV18|TRBJ2-7|TRBD2|.
TGTGCCAGCTCTAACGGGGGGATTTCCTACGAGCAGTACTTC
CASSNGGISYEQYF
>TRBV7-8|TRBJ2-1|TRBD2|few
TGTGCCAGCCTCTTACGGCTAGCGGGAGGTCCGGTAAAGGACAATGAGCAGTTCTTC
CASLLRLAGGPVKDNEQFF
>TRBV25-1|TRBJ2-2|TRBD1|.
TGTGCCAGCACCAAGGACAGGGGCACGTACCGGGAGCTGTTTTTT
CASTKDRGTYRELFF
>TRBV7-3|TRBJ2-1|.|.
TGTGCCAGCAGCTCCGAGGGGCATGAGCAGTTCTTC
CASSSEGHEQFF
>TRBV29-1|TRBJ2-5|.|once
TGCAGCGTTGAAGATAAAGAGACCCAGTACTTC
CSVEDKETQYF
>TRBV6-6|TRBJ1-5|.|.
TGTGCTACCAGAGTGACCGCCGGGGGCAATCAGCCCCAGCATTTT
CATRVTAGGNQPQHF
>TRBV7-9|TRBJ2-1|TRBD2|.
TGTGCCAGCAGCCCGGGACTAGCGGAAGAGCAGTTCTTC
CASSPGLAEEQFF
>TRBV7-6|TRBJ2-7|TRBD2|.
TGTGCCAGCAGCTTAGAGGGACTAGCGATATACGAGCAGTACTTC
CASSLEGLAIYEQYF
>TRBV10-1|TRBJ1-1|.|once
TGCGCCAGCAGTCGAAGTTCGGACACTGAAGCTTTCTTT
CASSRSSDTEAFF
>TRBV2|TRBJ2-4|.|once
TGTGCCAGCAGTGAAGCTACCCAGGGCCCCGGGGACATTCAGTACTTC
CASSEATQGPGDIQYF
>TRBV27|TRBJ2-1|TRBD2|.
TGTGCCAGCAGCATGCTAGCGCTGGGAGGGCCTTCACATGAGCAGTTCTTC
CASSMLALGGPSHEQFF
>TRBV27|TRBJ1-1|.|.
TGTGCCACCTGGACGGGCGTCGGGGCTTTCTTT
CATWTGVGAFF
>TRBV7-9|TRBJ2-1|.|once
TGTGCCAGCAGCTTGGGACTTCAGCAGTTCTTC
CASSLGLQQFF
>TRBV5-4|TRBJ2-7|.|.
TGTGCCAGCAGCCCCGAACCAAGTTTTACCTACGAGCAGTACTTC
CASSPEPSFTYEQYF
>TRBV2|TRBJ2-1|.|.
TGTGCCAGCACAGGGATTGGCAATGAGCAGTTCTTC
CASTGIGNEQFF
>TRBV7-9|TRBJ2-7|.|.
TGTGCCAGCAGCGCCCGGGACTCTCCTTACGAGCAGTACTTC
CASSARDSPYEQYF
>TRBV7-6|TRBJ2-2|TRBD1|.
TGTGCCAGCAGCCCCCGACAGGGATCCGACACCGGGGAGCTGTTTTTT
CASSPRQGSDTGELFF
>TRBV7-6|TRBJ2-7|.|.
TGTGCCAGCAGTTCTACTCTAGCTTACGAGCAGTACTTC
CASSSTLAYEQYF
>TRBV9|TRBJ2-7|.|once
TGTGCCAGAAGGGAGAACAGGGAGGTCTCCTACGAGCAGTACTTC
CARRENREVSYEQYF
>TRBV11-2|TRBJ2-7|.|.
TGTGCCAGCAGCTTGGGATCTAGTTTGTGGTACGAGCAGTACTTC
CASSLGSSLWYEQYF
>TRBV7-3|TRBJ2-1|.|.
TGTGCCAGCAGCTATTTCCTTGGCAGGGAGCAGTTCTTC
CASSYFLGREQFF
>TRBV7-6|TRBJ2-3|.|.
TGTGCCAGCAGCTGGACGGGACTTACCACAGATACGCAGTATTTT
CASSWTGLTTDTQYF
>TRBV27|TRBJ2-7|TRBD1|.
TGTGCCAGCAGCCCAGGGGGCCCCTACGAGCAGTACTTC
CASSPGGPYEQYF
>TRBV6-4|TRBJ2-7|TRBD1|few
TGTGCCAGCAGTTTAGGGGACAGGGGTCTTTCCTACGAGCAGTACTTC
CASSLGDRGLSYEQYF
>TRBV13|TRBJ2-7|TRBD1|.
TGTGCCAGCAGCCCCGGACAGGCCCCCTCCTACGAGCAGTACTTC
CASSPGQAPSYEQYF
>TRBV5-1|TRBJ1-1|TRBD1|few
TGCGCCAGCGGTACAGGGGGGAACACTGAAGCTTTCTTT
CASGTGGNTEAFF
>TRBV7-9|TRBJ2-1|TRBD1|.
TGTGCCAGCAGCCCCCAGGAGAGGGGGCGAAATGAGCAGTTCTTC
CASSPQERGRNEQFF
>TRBV29-1|TRBJ1-1|TRBD1|few
TGCAGCGCAGGGACAGGGGGGATGAACACTGAAGCTTTCTTT
CSAGTGGMNTEAFF
>TRBV27|TRBJ2-7|TRBD2|.
TGTGCCAGCAGTTTAGCGGGGGGGGGCGACCCTTACGAGCAGTACTTC
CASSLAGGGDPYEQYF
>TRBV15|TRBJ2-7|.|once
TGTGCCACCAGCAGAGTTGACGACCCGGGCGAGCAGTACTTC
CATSRVDDPGEQYF
>TRBV5-6|TRBJ2-7|TRBD1|.
TGTGCCAGCAGCTTCCGGGACAGCTACGAGCAGTACTTC
CASSFRDSYEQYF
>TRBV9|TRBJ2-3|.|.
TGTGCCAGCAGCGTGATGGGGGTTAGCACAGATACGCAGTATTTT
CASSVMGVSTDTQYF
>TRBV7-3|TRBJ2-7|.|.
TGTGCCAGCAGCTTTGTAAAGGGGGAAATAAACGACTACGAGCAGTACTTC
CASSFVKGEINDYEQYF
>TRBV27|TRBJ2-7|.|.
TGTGCCAGCAGTTTATTGGGGGGGCTAGCGGCCTACGAGCAGTACTTC
CASSLLGGLAAYEQYF
>TRBV27|TRBJ2-7|.|.
TGTGCCAGCAGCCGGCGAGGGGGCGAGCAGTACTTC
CASSRRGGEQYF
>TRBV2|TRBJ1-4|.|.
TGTGCCAGCAGAAACCTCTTTGGACCAAATGAAAAACTGTTTTTT
CASRNLFGPNEKLFF
>TRBV27|TRBJ2-5|.|.
TGTGCCAGCAGTTTAAAGGGACGGTACCAAGAGACCCAGTACTTC
CASSLKGRYQETQYF
>TRBV7-9|TRBJ2-7|.|.
TGTGCCAGCTCGGTGGGGACTTCGGACGAGCAGTACTTC
CASSVGTSDEQYF
>TRBV28|TRBJ2-3|.|few
TGTGCCAGCAGTTTACCAGGGCCGCAGTATTTT
CASSLPGPQYF